This T cell receptor beta chain is from a study of identical twins. With regard to this clonotype: Its cognate antigen is unknown.

The CDR3 consists of 12 residues. Trimming took off 5 bases at V and 8 bases at J, with 13 bases between the two ends. Germline CDR1 is DFQATT and CDR2 is SNEGSKA (reference sequence). Study-wide points: Excess twin sharing in beta out-of-frame sequences was weaker. Monozygotic twins shared more out-of-frame TCR alpha than recombination models predicted.

TCRdb used MiXCR to reprocess the 5' RACE reads, holding one entry per CDR3 protein. The top ten hold about 12% of the sample, which has about 720,000 distinct CDR3 sequences, roughly 18% seen once. These same data were also listed under a study on T cells expressing NK-cell markers. That paper adds: Seven sequenced donors out of eight were HCMV-seropositive, one seronegative. In several donors, these clonotypes also led the CD3+CD56-NKG2C+ fraction.

The TCR sequence derives from a woman between 18 and 29 years old in good health. Input material: PBMCs. The chain couples TRBV20-1 to TRBJ2-1; maybe TRBD2 (5 bases). The CDR3, as DNA: TGCAGTGCTGGGGAGAGAACCGATGAGCAGTTCTTC. It encodes CSAGERTDEQFF.